What follows are 10 T cell receptor beta chains derived from one specimen sequenced in a study of early T cells in non-severe SARS-CoV-2 infection (TCRdb year 2021). Library preparation used 5' RACE. Sequencing was carried out with a NextSeq 500. The raw public data were reprocessed by TCRdb itself: fastp quality trimming at Q25, MiXCR clonotype calling, in-frame beta chains only. CDR3 protein sequences are deduplicated, and each keeps its most common genes and DNA. Counted in this sample were roughly 80,000 distinct CDR3 sequences; over 9% of them appeared once. Around 12% of the sample belongs to the ten largest clones. Sample: whole blood, taken at baseline. The receptors stem from an adult who was a healthcare worker with PCR-confirmed SARS-CoV-2 infection or an uninfected control (not recorded which).

This clonotype was detected ten times or more. V gene TRBV7-9 combines with J gene TRBJ1-1; no clear D. V was trimmed by 5 bases and J by 4 bases, leaving 11 bases between them. CDR1 and CDR2 from the germline V gene are SEHNR and FQNEAQ (reference sequence). CDR3 length: 13 residues. Here the CDR3 reads CASSLYVGTEAFF. The CDR3, as DNA: TGTGCCAGCAGCCTATACGTGGGCACTGAAGCTTTCTTT.

This clonotype was observed a handful of times. This rearrangement joins TRBV29-1 to TRBJ1-2; maybe TRBD1 (6 bases). The CDR3 has 10 amino acids. Germline V gene sequence: CDR1 SQVTM, CDR2 ANQGSEA. The germline V and J ends were trimmed by 7 bases and 10 bases, with 13 bases remaining between them. As DNA, the CDR3 is TGCAGCGCAGGACAGACCTTCTACACCTTC. It encodes CSAGQTFYTF.

The chain couples TRBV7-3 to TRBJ2-4; unclear D gene. Germline-derived CDR1 and CDR2 are SGHTA and FQGTGA. This CDR3 contains 13 residues. Deletions cut 5 bases from V and 1 base from J, with 6 bases between. CDR3 protein: CASSGEAKNIQYF. CDR3 sequence (DNA): TGTGCCAGCAGCGGAGAGGCCAAAAACATTCAGTACTTC.

The V and J genes are TRBV11-2 and TRBJ1-2; D remains unclear. V lost 2 bases to trimming and J lost 8 bases, with 12 bases between them. Germline V gene sequence: CDR1 SGHAT, CDR2 FQNNGV. CDR3 length: 13 amino acids. The CDR3 protein is CASSLRQMVGYTF. The CDR3 nucleotides read TGTGCCAGCAGCTTACGGCAGATGGTCGGCTACACCTTC.

The chain recombines TRBV28 with TRBJ1-2, with 7 bases fitting TRBD1. The CDR3 length is 15 residues. CDR1 and CDR2 (germline): MDHEN, SYDVKM. V was clipped by 5 bases and J by 2 bases; unmatched bases: 8. In nucleotides, the CDR3 is TGTGCCAGCAGTATACCTGGGACAGAAAACTATGGCTACACCTTC. Translating gives CASSIPGTENYGYTF.

This clonotype was seen repeatedly, ten times or more. The V call is TRBV18, the J call TRBJ2-1; D gene unclear. This CDR3 is built from 13 residues. V lost 0 bases and J 8 bases, leaving 8 bases between the germline ends. Germline V gene lookup returns CDR1 KGHSH and CDR2 LQKENI. This chain's CDR3 is CASSPPVADEQFF. The CDR3 DNA is TGTGCCAGCTCACCACCGGTTGCGGATGAGCAGTTCTTC.

In its sample, this clonotype was seen many times. The chain couples TRBV15 to TRBJ2-3, with D possibly TRBD2 on 6 matching bases. Looked up from germline, CDR1 is LNHNV and CDR2 is YYDKDF (reference sequence). This CDR3 has 13 amino acids. Trimming pared 5 bases from V and 8 bases from J, leaving 14 bases between. CDR3 region: CATSGRDRSTQYF. The CDR3, as DNA: TGTGCCACCAGCGGGCGGGATAGGAGTACGCAGTATTTT.

V is TRBV11-2 and J is TRBJ2-7, with 10 bases lining up with TRBD1. V was clipped by 5 bases and J by 1 base; unmatched bases: 14. This CDR3 has 18 residues. Per the germline V gene, CDR1 is SGHAT and CDR2 is FQNNGV. Here the CDR3 DNA reads TGTGCCAGCAGCCCACTGAACCGGGACAGGGGTTCGTCCTACGAGCAGTACTTC. Amino acids: CASSPLNRDRGSSYEQYF.

This clonotype was counted many times. The chain carries TRBV11-2 and TRBJ2-2, with 8 bases that match TRBD1. This CDR3 is 15 amino acids long. In germline, CDR1 is SGHAT, CDR2 FQNNGV. The J segment lost 7 bases and the V segment lost 2 bases, leaving 6 bases of the junction unmatched. The CDR3 DNA sequence: TGTGCCAGCAGCTTACCGACAGGGGCGGGCGGGGAGCTGTTTTTT. Encoded protein: CASSLPTGAGGELFF.

The rearrangement uses TRBV6-5 and TRBJ1-1, with a possible D match to TRBD1 (5 bases). The CDR3 extends over 14 amino acids. V gave up 4 bases and J gave up 5 bases, with 14 bases separating them. From germline, CDR1 is MNHEY and CDR2 SVGAGI. The CDR3 coding sequence is TGTGCCAGCAGTTCCGCAGGGCGAAGGACTGAAGCTTTCTTT. Its protein is CASSSAGRRTEAFF.